The 14 T cell receptor beta chains below were found in one sample sequenced in a study of cytomegalovirus exposure and HLA in healthy donors. PCR involved 60 Vbeta and 13 Jbeta primers. Repertoires were generated with immunoSEQ multiplex PCR, while TCRdb's copy carries only in-frame clones and drops some. Seen in this sample are 60,000 to 70,000 clones; the ten most common clones hold roughly 4.8%. Specimen: PBMCs. All receptors come from a man aged 25-40 years in good health and CMV-seropositive.

The CDR3 loop reads CASREGNGNQPQHF. Written as DNA, the CDR3 is TGTGCCAGCAGGGAGGGAAATGGCAATCAGCCCCAGCATTTT. V gene TRBV6-1 combines with J gene TRBJ1-5; the D is unclear. There are 14 residues in the CDR3. The germline V gene encodes CDR1 MNHNS and CDR2 SASEGT. Between the trimmed V and J ends, which lost 6 bases and 2 bases, there was a span of 11 bases.

The V gene is TRBV30, the J gene TRBJ2-2, with 8 positions matching TRBD2. Looked up from germline, CDR1 is GTSNPN and CDR2 is SVGIG (reference sequence). This CDR3 region has 14 residues. Unmatched junction bases numbered 6, after V lost 4 bases and J lost 5 bases. DNA of the CDR3: TGTGCCTGGAACTTTGGACTAGCTACCGGGGAGCTGTTTTTT. It translates to CAWNFGLATGELFF. The whole variable domain, filled in from reference TRBV30 and TRBJ2-2, reads SQTIHQWPATLVQPVGSPLSLECTVEGTSNPNLYWYRQAAGRGLQLLFYSVGIGQISSEVPQNLSASRPQDRQFILSSKKLLLSDSGFYLCAWNFGLATGELFFGEGSRLTVL.

The chain couples TRBV7-3 to TRBJ2-2; D unclear. The CDR3 totals 14 residues. V lost 6 bases to trimming and J lost 1 base, with 9 bases between them. CDR1 and CDR2 (germline): SGHTA, FQGTGA. The CDR3 loop reads CASSPGVNTGELFF. CDR3 coding DNA: TGTGCCAGCAGTCCTGGAGTGAACACCGGGGAGCTGTTTTTT.

V is TRBV15 and J is TRBJ1-1; D may be TRBD1 (6 bases). Deletions cut 1 base from V and 2 bases from J, with 8 bases between. From germline, CDR1 is LNHNV and CDR2 YYDKDF (reference sequence). The CDR3 runs to 14 residues. The chain's CDR3 is CATSRVGANTEAFF. The CDR3 DNA sequence: TGTGCCACCAGCAGAGTGGGGGCTAACACTGAAGCTTTCTTT.

Comments on this clone: Different DNA sequences within this sample yield the same CDR3. The chain recombines TRBV27 with TRBJ2-6, with a tentative D call TRBD1 (6 bases). CDR3 length: 17 amino acids. The germline gives CDR1 MNHEY, CDR2 SMNVEV (reference sequence). V gave up 5 bases and J gave up 0 bases, with 14 bases separating them. The CDR3 is CASSPRDTISGANVLTF. The CDR3 nucleotides read TGTGCCAGCAGTCCCCGGGACACAATCTCTGGGGCCAACGTCCTGACTTTC.

This chain links TRBV4-2 with TRBJ2-5; 11 nucleotides agree with TRBD2. This CDR3 is 17 amino acids long. Germline V gene sequence: CDR1 LGHNA, CDR2 YNFKEQ. J lost 2 bases, V lost 0 bases, and 5 bases had no gene match. The chain's CDR3 is CASSQDGSGGGQETQYF. CDR3 coding DNA: TGTGCCAGCAGCCAAGATGGTAGCGGGGGGGGGCAAGAGACCCAGTACTTC.

J is TRBJ2-7 and V is TRBV30; perhaps TRBD1 as D (6 bases). Germline loops: CDR1 GTSNPN, CDR2 SVGIG (reference sequence). This CDR3 comprises 11 residues. Trimming left V 4 bases short and J 7 bases short, with 11 bases between. The CDR3 nucleotides read TGTGCCTGGAAACAGGGAGTAGAGCAGTACTTC. This gives the protein CAWKQGVEQYF.

V and J are TRBV18 and TRBJ2-5; D might be TRBD1 (6 bases). Trimming shortened V by 0 bases and J by 1 base, and 15 bases separated the two germline ends. The CDR3 sequence is 17 residues long. In germline, CDR1 is KGHSH, CDR2 LQKENI. CDR3 amino acids: CASSPPGVGASQETQYF. The CDR3 nucleotides are TGTGCCAGCTCACCACCGGGTGTGGGGGCTTCCCAAGAGACCCAGTACTTC.

This chain connects TRBV9 to TRBJ2-1; the match to TRBD2 covers 8 bases. Germline assignment: CDR1 SGDLS and CDR2 YYNGEE. This CDR3 comprises 15 residues. With 0 bases clipped from V and 5 bases from J, the junction kept 4 bases outside the gene matches. The CDR3 DNA reads as TGTGCCAGCAGCGTAGGCGGGGGGAGCAACAATGAGCAGTTCTTC. This codes for CASSVGGGSNNEQFF.

The chain employs TRBV4-1 and TRBJ2-7, with D possibly being TRBD1 (6 bases). The CDR3 extends over 16 amino acids. Between the trimmed V and J ends, which lost 1 base and 3 bases, there was a span of 16 bases. In germline, CDR1 is MGHRA, CDR2 YSYEKL. CDR3 nucleotides: TGCGCCAGCAGCCAAGGGACAGCCGATCTATTCTACGAGCAGTACTTC. The encoded protein is CASSQGTADLFYEQYF.

As DNA, the CDR3 is TGTGCCAGGAGAGCGGGAGTTCCCTACGAGCAGTACTTC. This gives the protein CARRAGVPYEQYF. The chain uses TRBV7-4 and TRBJ2-7, with 8 bases aligning to TRBD2. CDR1 and CDR2 (germline): SGHVT, SQSDAQ. V lost 9 bases to trimming and J lost 2 bases; unmatched junction nucleotides: 6. The length of the CDR3 is 13 residues.

The chain employs TRBV27 and TRBJ2-1, with TRBD2 matching 11 bases. CDR1 MNHEY and CDR2 SMNVEV come from the germline V gene (reference sequence). Germline trimming cut 4 bases from V and 0 bases from J; bases unmatched to any gene: 8. The CDR3 consists of 18 residues. CDR3 protein: CASSSGLAEGISYNEQFF. The CDR3 DNA reads TGTGCCAGCAGTTCGGGACTAGCGGAGGGAATCTCCTACAATGAGCAGTTCTTC.

The V gene is TRBV7-9, the J gene TRBJ2-7; 9 nucleotides agree with TRBD2. Germline V gene sequence: CDR1 SEHNR, CDR2 FQNEAQ (reference sequence). V was clipped by 3 bases and J by 3 bases; unmatched bases: 6. This CDR3 contains 15 residues. DNA of the CDR3: TGTGCCAGCAGCTTGTATCTAGCGGGATACTACGAGCAGTACTTC. It is translated as CASSLYLAGYYEQYF.

The chain recombines TRBV30 with TRBJ1-5; 7 nucleotides align to TRBD1. From germline, CDR1 is GTSNPN and CDR2 SVGIG (reference sequence). V shed 1 base and J 1 base; nucleotides not matched to a gene: 19. The CDR3 runs to 20 residues. The CDR3 protein is CAWSGGLTGHGGKSNQPQHF. CDR3 DNA sequence: TGTGCCTGGAGTGGGGGGTTGACAGGGCATGGGGGAAAAAGCAATCAGCCCCAGCATTTT.